One sample yielded the 21 T cell receptor beta chains listed below, sequenced in a study of blood T cell repertoires in COVID-19. Data came from immunoSEQ multiplex PCR; TCRdb stores just in-frame clones and leaves some out. Found here are about 200,000 clones, approximately 91% of them singletons; the top ten hold around 6.9%. Input material: peripheral blood. These receptors originate from a man in his fifties or sixties who had recovered from COVID-19.

This clone was seen a single time. V usage is TRBV6-5 and J usage is TRBJ1-2; 8 bases align to TRBD1. Trimming removed 6 bases from V and 8 bases from J; junction bases left unmatched: 8. The CDR3 extends over 13 amino acids. CDR1 and CDR2 from the germline V gene are MNHEY and SVGAGI. The CDR3 coding sequence is TGTGCCAGCAGACCTCAGGGGGCAGTCGGCTACACCTTC. Translation: CASRPQGAVGYTF.

The chain combines TRBV18 with TRBJ1-1; possibly TRBD1 for D (6 bases). The CDR3 has 14 amino acids. Germline-derived CDR1 and CDR2 are KGHSH and LQKENI. V lost 2 bases and J 4 bases, leaving 11 bases between the germline ends. The CDR3 loop reads CASSPGGDGTEAFF. As DNA, the CDR3 is TGTGCCAGCTCACCAGGGGGCGACGGCACTGAAGCTTTCTTT.

The chain couples TRBV7-2 to TRBJ2-1, with 10 bases identical to TRBD1. Losses at the gene ends were 5 bases for V and 9 bases for J; bases not matched to a gene: 10. Germline CDR1 SGHTA, CDR2 FQGNSA. The CDR3 runs 15 residues. The CDR3 loop is CASSAGTGALVEQFF. The CDR3 DNA reads as TGTGCCAGCAGCGCCGGGACAGGGGCCCTTGTTGAGCAGTTCTTC.

The chain carries TRBV19 and TRBJ2-6; 8 bases align to TRBD2. The V and J ends lost 7 bases and 0 bases, in that order; junction bases with no gene match: 11. Germline V gene sequence: CDR1 LNHDA, CDR2 SQIVND (reference sequence). The CDR3 consists of 18 residues. CDR3 protein: CASIPGGSRTSGANVLTF. CDR3 DNA: TGTGCCAGTATCCCGGGGGGGTCCCGAACCTCTGGGGCCAACGTCCTGACTTTC.

The chain carries TRBV5-1 and TRBJ1-2, with D possibly being TRBD1 (5 bases). The CDR3 runs 15 residues. V was clipped by 0 bases and J by 6 bases, with 15 bases between them. CDR1 and CDR2 from the germline V gene are SGHRS and YFSETQ. The CDR3 sequence is CASSLAAGMPNGYTF. The DNA for the CDR3 is TGCGCCAGCAGCTTGGCGGCAGGGATGCCCAATGGCTACACCTTC.

The table lists this clone with a few counts. The chain has TRBV3-1 (or the pseudogene TRBV3-2) and TRBJ1-2; 7 bases fit TRBD1. V gave up 4 bases and J gave up 8 bases; unmatched junction bases: 4. The CDR3 is made up of 12 amino acids. The germline V gene encodes CDR1 LGHDT and CDR2 YNNKEL (reference sequence). The CDR3 sequence: CASSLGTVGYTF. The CDR3 coding sequence is TGTGCCAGCAGCCTAGGGACAGTAGGCTACACCTTC.

The chain recombines TRBV6-5 with TRBJ1-2; D unclear. The CDR3 spans 15 residues. Germline CDR1 and CDR2: MNHEY and SVGAGI. The V gene lost 6 bases and the J gene lost 6 bases, with 20 bases spanning the gap. The DNA for the CDR3 is TGTGCCAGCAGCCGTTGGGTGGAGGGTGAGAATGGCTACACCTTC. As protein: CASSRWVEGENGYTF.

The chain uses TRBV7-3 and TRBJ1-6; TRBD1 aligns across 9 bases. Germline CDR1 and CDR2: SGHTA and FQGTGA. The junction had 4 bases not matched to a gene; V was cut back by 5 bases and J by 11 bases. The CDR3 length is 13 residues. DNA for the CDR3: TGTGCCAGCAGCGTCGACAGGGGGGCACCCCTCCACTTT. Its protein product is CASSVDRGAPLHF.

The gene calls are TRBV7-3 and TRBJ2-1; maybe TRBD1 (6 bases). CDR1 SGHTA and CDR2 FQGTGA come from the germline V gene. V lost 4 bases and J lost 8, with 12 bases in between. The CDR3 sequence is 13 residues long. The CDR3 loop reads CASSSQGGDEQFF. CDR3 sequence (DNA): TGTGCCAGCAGCTCACAGGGTGGCGATGAGCAGTTCTTC. Combining the CDR3 with reference TRBV7-3 and TRBJ2-1 gives the whole variable domain GAGVSQTPSNKVTEKGKYVELRCDPISGHTALYWYRQSLGQGPEFLIYFQGTGAADDSGLPNDRFFAVRPEGSVSTLKIQRTERGDSAVYLCASSSQGGDEQFFGPGTRLTVL.

The chain recombines TRBV19 with TRBJ1-1; no firm D call. Germline V gives CDR1 LNHDA, CDR2 SQIVND (reference sequence). The CDR3 consists of 13 residues. V was cut by 3 bases and J by 0 bases, with 5 bases left in between. CDR3 residues: CASSINMNTEAFF. The DNA of the CDR3 is TGTGCCAGTAGTATTAATATGAACACTGAAGCTTTCTTT.

This chain uses TRBV18 with TRBJ2-1, with TRBD2 matching 7 bases. CDR3 size: 16 residues. Germline trimming cut 3 bases from V and 10 bases from J; bases unmatched to any gene: 15. Germline V gene sequence: CDR1 KGHSH, CDR2 LQKENI. The CDR3 nucleotides are TGTGCCAGCTCACCCCCGGACCTAGCCGACGGGGGGGAGCAGTTCTTC. This sequence encodes CASSPPDLADGGEQFF.

In its sample, this clone was seen once. The CDR3 DNA reads as TGCGCCAGCAGCTTACTACCGGGACAGGGTAGCGTAGACAATGAGCAGTTCTTC. Encoded protein: CASSLLPGQGSVDNEQFF. The chain recombines TRBV5-1 with TRBJ2-1; TRBD1 matches 9 bases. Germline V gene data show CDR1 as SGHRS and CDR2 as YFSETQ. V shed 2 bases and J 5 bases; nucleotides not matched to a gene: 14. The CDR3 is 18 amino acids.

V is TRBV29-1 and J is TRBJ2-7; TRBD1 matches 9 bases. The CDR3 sequence is 15 residues long. The germline V gene encodes CDR1 SQVTM and CDR2 ANQGSEA. For the CDR3, the DNA is TGCAGAGCTGAACTGCTGAGACAGGGGGACTACGAGCAGTACTTC. It specifies CRAELLRQGDYEQYF.

The chain joins TRBV30 to TRBJ2-5; a possible D gene is TRBD2 (6 bases). The CDR3 totals 15 residues. V was clipped by 2 bases and J by 2 bases, with 15 bases between them. Germline assignment: CDR1 GTSNPN and CDR2 SVGIG (reference sequence). The CDR3 loop is CAWSRDGGGQETQYF. In nucleotides, the CDR3 is TGTGCCTGGAGTCGGGACGGTGGGGGGCAAGAGACCCAGTACTTC.

The chain is built from TRBV5-1 and TRBJ2-1, with TRBD1 matching over 10 bases. V shed 4 bases and J 4 bases; nucleotides not matched to a gene: 8. CDR1 SGHRS and CDR2 YFSETQ come from the germline V gene. This CDR3 comprises 16 residues. CDR3 amino acids: CASSLAGTGVYNEQFF. In DNA form, the CDR3 reads TGCGCCAGCAGCCTGGCCGGGACAGGGGTTTACAATGAGCAGTTCTTC. Looking up the rest from reference TRBV5-1 and TRBJ2-1 gives the full variable domain: KAGVTQTPRYLIKTRGQQVTLSCSPISGHRSVSWYQQTPGQGLQFLFEYFSETQRNKGNFPGRFSGRQFSNSRSEMNVSTLELGDSALYLCASSLAGTGVYNEQFFGPGTRLTVL.

The chain links TRBV7-2 to TRBJ2-7; 9 bases fit TRBD2. J was trimmed by 2 bases and V by 5 bases; bases with no gene match: 7. The CDR3 runs 15 residues. Germline V gene lookup returns CDR1 SGHTA and CDR2 FQGNSA. The CDR3 DNA sequence: TGTGCCAGCAGCCCTAGCGGCGGGAGGGCCTACGAGCAGTACTTC. Amino acids: CASSPSGGRAYEQYF.

With respect to this clone: The junction shows a germline mismatch at one end, possibly a read error. This rearrangement joins TRBV7-3 to TRBJ2-1; no definite D call. Germline CDR1 is SGHTA and CDR2 is FQGTGA. The CDR3 has 15 amino acids. CDR3 region: CASRLRADPSNEQFF. The CDR3 bases are TGTGCCAGCAGGTTAAGGGCCGACCCTTCCAATGAGCAGTTCTTC.

The CDR3 region is CASSSTSGNKQYF. The CDR3 DNA follows: TGTGCCAGCAGCTCCACAAGCGGGAATAAGCAGTACTTC. V is TRBV7-2 and J is TRBJ2-7; 7 nucleotides line up with TRBD2. The CDR3 runs to 13 residues. V lost 4 bases and J lost 8; bases outside the gene matches: 8. Germline V gene lookup returns CDR1 SGHTA and CDR2 FQGNSA.

The chain couples TRBV18 to TRBJ2-7; tentatively, D is TRBD1 (5 bases). Germline CDR1 KGHSH, CDR2 LQKENI. Between the trimmed V and J ends, which lost 0 bases and 6 bases, there was a span of 9 bases. The CDR3 is made up of 13 amino acids. DNA for the CDR3: TGTGCCAGCTCACCACCCCAGGGTGGCGAGCAGTACTTC. Its protein is CASSPPQGGEQYF.

The rearrangement joins TRBV7-2 to TRBJ2-7, with D maybe TRBD1 (6 bases). Germline assignment: CDR1 SGHTA and CDR2 FQGNSA. The CDR3 has 14 residues. With 2 bases removed from V and 4 bases from J, the gap between germline ends came to 12 bases. Written as DNA, the CDR3 is TGTGCCAGCAGCTTACCCAGGGGAAGGTACGAGCAGTACTTC. Its translation: CASSLPRGRYEQYF. Based on the CDR3 plus reference TRBV7-2 and TRBJ2-7, the full variable domain is GAGVSQSPSNKVTEKGKDVELRCDPISGHTALYWYRQSLGQGLEFLIYFQGNSAPDKSGLPSDRFSAERTGGSVSTLTIQRTQQEDSAVYLCASSLPRGRYEQYFGPGTRLTVT.

The rearrangement uses TRBV19 and TRBJ2-1; TRBD2 agrees at 11 bases. Germline V gene lookup returns CDR1 LNHDA and CDR2 SQIVND (reference sequence). The CDR3 sequence is 18 residues long. J lost 0 bases, V lost 4 bases, and 8 bases had no gene match. In DNA form, the CDR3 reads TGTGCCAGTAGTAAGCTAGCGGGGGGCAAGAGCTCCTACAATGAGCAGTTCTTC. It codes for CASSKLAGGKSSYNEQFF.